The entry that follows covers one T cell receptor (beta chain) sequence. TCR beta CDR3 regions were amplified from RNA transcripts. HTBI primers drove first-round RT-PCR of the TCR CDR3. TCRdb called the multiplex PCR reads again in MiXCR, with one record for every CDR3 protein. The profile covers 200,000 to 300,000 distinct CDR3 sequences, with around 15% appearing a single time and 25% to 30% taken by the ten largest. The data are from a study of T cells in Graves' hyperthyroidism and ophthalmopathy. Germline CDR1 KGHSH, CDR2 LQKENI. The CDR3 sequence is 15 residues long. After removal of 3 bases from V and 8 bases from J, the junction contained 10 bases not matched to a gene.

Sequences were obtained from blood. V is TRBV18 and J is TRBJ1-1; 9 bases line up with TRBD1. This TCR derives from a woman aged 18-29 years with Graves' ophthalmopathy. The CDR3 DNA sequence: TGTGCCAGCTCACCGGGACAGGGAGGGGACTCGGAAGCTTTCTTT. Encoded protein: CASSPGQGGDSEAFF.